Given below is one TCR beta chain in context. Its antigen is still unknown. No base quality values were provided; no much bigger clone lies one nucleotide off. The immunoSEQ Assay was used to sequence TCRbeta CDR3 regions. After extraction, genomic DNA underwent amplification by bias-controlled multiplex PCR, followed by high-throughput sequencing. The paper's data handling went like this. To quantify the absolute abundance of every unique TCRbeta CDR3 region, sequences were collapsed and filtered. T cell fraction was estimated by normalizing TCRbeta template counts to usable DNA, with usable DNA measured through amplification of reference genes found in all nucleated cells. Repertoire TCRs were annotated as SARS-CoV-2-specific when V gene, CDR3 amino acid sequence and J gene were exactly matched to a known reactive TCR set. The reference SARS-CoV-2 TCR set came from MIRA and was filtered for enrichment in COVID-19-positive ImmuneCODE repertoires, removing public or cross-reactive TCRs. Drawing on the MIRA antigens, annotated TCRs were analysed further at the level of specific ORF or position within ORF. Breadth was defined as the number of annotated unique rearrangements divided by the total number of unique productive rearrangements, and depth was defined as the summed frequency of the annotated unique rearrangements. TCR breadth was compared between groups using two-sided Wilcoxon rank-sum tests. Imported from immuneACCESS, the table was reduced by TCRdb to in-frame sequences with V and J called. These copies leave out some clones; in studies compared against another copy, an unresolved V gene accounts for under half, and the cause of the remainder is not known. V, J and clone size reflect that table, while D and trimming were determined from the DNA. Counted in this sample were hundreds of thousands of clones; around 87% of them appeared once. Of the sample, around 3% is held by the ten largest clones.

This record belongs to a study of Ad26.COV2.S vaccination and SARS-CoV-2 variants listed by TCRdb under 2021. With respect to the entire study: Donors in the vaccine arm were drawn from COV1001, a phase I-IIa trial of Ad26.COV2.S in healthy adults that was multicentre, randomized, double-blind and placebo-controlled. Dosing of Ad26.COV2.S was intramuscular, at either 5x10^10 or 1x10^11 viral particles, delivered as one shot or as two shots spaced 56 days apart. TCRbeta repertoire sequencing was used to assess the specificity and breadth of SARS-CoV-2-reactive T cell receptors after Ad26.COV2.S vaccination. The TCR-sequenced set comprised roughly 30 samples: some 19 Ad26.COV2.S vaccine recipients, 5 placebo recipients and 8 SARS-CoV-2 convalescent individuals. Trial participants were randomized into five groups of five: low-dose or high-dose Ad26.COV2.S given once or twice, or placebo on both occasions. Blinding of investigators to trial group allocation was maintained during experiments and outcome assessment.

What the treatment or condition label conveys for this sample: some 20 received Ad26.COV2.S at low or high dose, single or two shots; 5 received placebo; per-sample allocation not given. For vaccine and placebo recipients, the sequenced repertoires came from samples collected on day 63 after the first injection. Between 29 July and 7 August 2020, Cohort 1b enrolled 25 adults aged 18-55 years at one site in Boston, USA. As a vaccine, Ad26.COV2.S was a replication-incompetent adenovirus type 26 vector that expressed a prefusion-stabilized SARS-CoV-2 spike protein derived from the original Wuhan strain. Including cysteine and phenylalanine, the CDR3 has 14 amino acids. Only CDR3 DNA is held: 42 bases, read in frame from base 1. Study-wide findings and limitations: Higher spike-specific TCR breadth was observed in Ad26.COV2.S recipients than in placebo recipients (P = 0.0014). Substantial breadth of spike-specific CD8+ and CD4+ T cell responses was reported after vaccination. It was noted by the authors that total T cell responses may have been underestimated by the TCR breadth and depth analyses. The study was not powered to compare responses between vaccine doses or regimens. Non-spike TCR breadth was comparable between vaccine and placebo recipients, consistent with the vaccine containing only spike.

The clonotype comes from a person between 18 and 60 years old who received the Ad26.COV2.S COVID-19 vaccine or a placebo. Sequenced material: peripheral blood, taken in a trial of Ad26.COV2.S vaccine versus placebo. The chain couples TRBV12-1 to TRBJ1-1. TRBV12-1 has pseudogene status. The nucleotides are TGTGCCAGCAGCTCCCGGAACTTGGACACTGAAGCTTTCTTT. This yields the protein CASSSRNLDTEAFF.